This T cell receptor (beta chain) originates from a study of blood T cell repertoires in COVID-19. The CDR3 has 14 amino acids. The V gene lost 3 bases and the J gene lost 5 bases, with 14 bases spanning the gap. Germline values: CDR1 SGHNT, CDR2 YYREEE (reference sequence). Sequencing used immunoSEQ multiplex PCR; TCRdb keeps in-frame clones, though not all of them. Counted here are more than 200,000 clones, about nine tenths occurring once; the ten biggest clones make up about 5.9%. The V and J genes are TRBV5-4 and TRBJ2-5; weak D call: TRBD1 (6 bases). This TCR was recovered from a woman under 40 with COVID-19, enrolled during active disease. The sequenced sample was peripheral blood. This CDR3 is CASSSSGTTETQYF. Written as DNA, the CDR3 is TGTGCCAGCAGCTCCTCCGGGACAACCGAGACCCAGTACTTC.